The clone carrying this T cell receptor (beta chain) was seen only a few times. These data belong to a study of blood T cell repertoires in COVID-19. Study summary: Sites in the United States, Italy and Spain provided acute and convalescent COVID-19 samples. T cells, B-cell-depleted T cells, or PBMCs provided the cDNA or gDNA that served as material.

CDR3 length: 10 amino acids. V shed 10 bases and J shed 4 bases, with 7 bases lying between them. Germline CDR1 LNHDA, CDR2 SQIVND (reference sequence). Per the authors' pipeline: Nucleated cell counts were estimated from reference gene primer amplification. Repertoires were generated with immunoSEQ multiplex PCR, while TCRdb's copy carries only in-frame clones and drops some. V and J calls and clone size are those listed in that table; D and trimming were worked out from the DNA. This sample yields 250,000 to 300,000 clones, of which around 88% are seen a single time; approximately 5.4% belongs to the top ten.

This TCR derives from a man of 80 years or more with acute or convalescent COVID-19. The sequenced material came from peripheral blood. The chain recombines TRBV19 with TRBJ2-5; no definite D call. Here the CDR3 DNA reads TGTGCCAACCCACTAGAGACCCAGTACTTC. Amino acid sequence: CANPLETQYF.